The clone carrying this T cell receptor beta chain was detected a few times. Its antigen remains unidentified. Unique molecular identifiers were present on cDNA, and template switching added a universal primer site. MiXCR, applied by TCRdb to the 5' RACE reads, yields one record per CDR3 protein. The sample has hundreds of thousands of distinct CDR3 sequences; more than 13% are singletons. The entry originates in a study of identical twins. Study results and limitations: Fewer insertions marked abundant cord blood beta clonotypes; young adult naive trended weakly, memory not at all. The study based its conclusions on cross-sectional statistical analysis and did not follow the same donors. The study found weaker excess twin sharing in beta out-of-frame sequences.

The V gene lost 0 bases and the J gene lost 3 bases, with 6 bases spanning the gap. Germline CDR1 is SGDLS and CDR2 is YYNGEE. The CDR3 extends over 13 amino acids. This clonotype was obtained from a young woman in good health. Sequenced sample: memory (CD45RO+) T cells sorted from blood. The rearrangement uses TRBV9 and TRBJ1-1; no firm D call. The CDR3 sequence: CASSVARHTEAFF. CDR3 DNA: TGTGCCAGCAGCGTAGCCCGGCACACTGAAGCTTTCTTT.